The 7 T cell receptor beta chains presented below share a single source sample, sequenced in a study of spatial heterogeneity in lung cancer. Time point: sample taken at primary tumor resection. TCRdb reanalysed the 5' RACE reads using MiXCR and keeps one entry per CDR3 protein. Counted here are under 80,000 distinct CDR3 sequences, roughly 6.4% occurring once; the ten biggest clones make up approximately 14%. The material was PBMCs, obtained at surgery. The receptor set was obtained from a female donor with early-stage non-small cell lung cancer.

This clonotype has at least ten counts. The chain is built from TRBV11-3 and TRBJ2-1, with 11 bases that match TRBD2. This CDR3 has 13 amino acids. Germline CDR1 SGHNT, CDR2 YENEEA. Trimming took 6 bases from V and 14 from J; bases not matched to a gene: 9. The CDR3 loop reads CASSNSGRATKFF. CDR3 DNA sequence: TGTGCCAGCAGTAATAGCGGGAGGGCCACAAAGTTCTTC.

This clonotype was seen at least ten times. The chain has TRBV6-4 and TRBJ1-2, with D uncertain. V was trimmed by 1 base and J by 1 base, leaving 13 bases between them. The CDR3 consists of 16 residues. Germline CDR1 MRHNA, CDR2 SNTAGT. CDR3 coding DNA: TGTGCCAGCAGTGACTATAACAACGGATTTAACTATGGCTACACCTTC. Amino acid sequence: CASSDYNNGFNYGYTF.

This clonotype has ten or more counts. The chain recombines TRBV28 with TRBJ1-2, with unresolved D. The CDR3 runs to 14 residues. Looked up from germline, CDR1 is MDHEN and CDR2 is SYDVKM. Trimming pared 1 base from V and 8 bases from J, leaving 14 bases between. The CDR3 spells CASSLFSGIGGYTF. The CDR3, as DNA: TGTGCCAGCAGTTTATTTTCGGGGATCGGGGGCTACACCTTC.

This clonotype was detected only a few times. J is TRBJ2-5 and V is TRBV28; tentatively, D is TRBD2 (7 bases). V lost 3 bases to trimming and J lost 6 bases, with 17 bases between them. Germline lookup yields CDR1 MDHEN and CDR2 SYDVKM. The CDR3 has 15 amino acids. The CDR3 loop reads CASSLGGQGRKTQYF. CDR3 bases: TGTGCCAGCAGTTTGGGGGGGCAGGGTAGGAAGACCCAGTACTTC.

The V call is TRBV15, the J call TRBJ1-2; D gene unclear. Between the trimmed V and J ends, which lost 0 bases and 4 bases, there was a span of 9 bases. Germline-derived CDR1 and CDR2 are LNHNV and YYDKDF (reference sequence). The CDR3 runs to 14 residues. CDR3 loop: CATSRDRSGYGYTF. The DNA for the CDR3 is TGTGCCACCAGCAGAGATCGGAGCGGCTATGGCTACACCTTC.

The sample holds a few counts of this clonotype. The chain uses TRBV7-6 and TRBJ1-6; the D gene is possibly TRBD1 (6 bases). This CDR3 comprises 15 residues. Germline loops: CDR1 SGHVS, CDR2 FNYEAQ. The V gene lost 5 bases and the J gene lost 8 bases, with 16 bases spanning the gap. CDR3 sequence reads: CASSPAGTIDSPLHF. CDR3 nucleotides: TGTGCCAGCAGCCCCGCCGGGACAATAGATTCACCCCTCCACTTT.

This clonotype was detected many times. V and J are TRBV2 and TRBJ2-5, with TRBD1 matching 10 bases. V lost 10 bases to trimming and J lost 4 bases; unmatched junction nucleotides: 6. The CDR3 extends over 13 amino acids. Germline V lookup: CDR1 SNHLY, CDR2 FYNNEI. The CDR3 sequence: CATQTGGLETQYF. CDR3 nucleotides: TGTGCCACACAGACAGGGGGCTTAGAGACCCAGTACTTC.